The 22 T cell receptor beta chains given below trace back to one sample, sequenced in a study of spatial heterogeneity in lung cancer. Study results and limitations: One measure, the expanded intratumoral alpha and beta TCR count, tracked tumor mutation counts.

Antigens for these TCRs are unknown. Time point reported: sample taken at primary tumor resection. Each CDR3 protein gets one entry after TCRdb re-called the 5' RACE reads with MiXCR. The data contain around 18,000 distinct CDR3 sequences, around 5% of them singletons. The specimen was lung tumor tissue, collected at surgery. All receptors come from a female donor with early-stage non-small cell lung cancer.

Ten or more counts support this clonotype. A read error may account for a junction end that differs from germline. Because the library targeted alpha chains, this beta chain is an off-target read whose size means little. CDR3 loop: CSVEEALGASGRAYYEQFF. The CDR3 region has the DNA TGCAGCGTTGAAGAAGCTTTAGGGGCTAGCGGGAGGGCCTACTATGAGCAGTTCTTC. The J gene is TRBJ2-1, the V gene TRBV29-1; 12 nucleotides align to TRBD2. The germline gives CDR1 SQVTM, CDR2 ANQGSEA. CDR3 size: 19 residues.

This clonotype was recorded at least ten times. Because this beta chain is a stray read in a library intended to capture alpha chains, its abundance should not be given much weight. CDR3 bases: TGTGCCAGCAGCTCAAGTAATTCACCCCTCCACTTT. The encoded protein is CASSSSNSPLHF. The rearrangement joins TRBV28 to TRBJ1-6, with D unresolved. Trimming removed 6 bases at V and 6 bases at J, with 6 bases between. This CDR3 region has 12 residues. Germline CDR1 reads MDHEN; CDR2 reads SYDVKM.

Ten or more counts support this clonotype. For a library built for alpha chains, this beta chain is a stray read; little rests on its size. The rearrangement joins TRBV30 to TRBJ2-1; TRBD2 matches 7 bases. The germline CDR1 and CDR2 sequences are GTSNPN and SVGIG (reference sequence). The V gene end was trimmed by 2 bases and the J gene end by 0 bases; junction bases not matched to a gene: 10. The CDR3 sequence is 17 residues long. In DNA, the CDR3 is TGTGCCTGGAGTAAAGTCCTAGCGGCCAGCTCCTACAATGAGCAGTTCTTC. Translating gives CAWSKVLAASSYNEQFF.

This clonotype was picked up many times. This beta chain turned up in a library designed for alpha chains; as an off-target read, its abundance says little. The chain joins TRBV7-3 to TRBJ2-3, with D possibly TRBD2 on 5 matching bases. The CDR3 length is 14 residues. The V and J ends lost 5 bases and 6 bases respectively, with 15 bases between them. In germline, CDR1 is SGHTA, CDR2 FQGTGA. CDR3 sequence: CASSPTRDSDTQYF. CDR3 nucleotides: TGTGCCAGCAGCCCCACTAGAGACTCGGATACGCAGTATTTT.

This clonotype was detected ten times or more. This beta chain came through as a stray read in a library set up for alpha chains, and its size says little. The gene calls are TRBV28 and TRBJ2-2; TRBD2 is a possible D gene (5 bases). Trimming took off 5 bases at V and 3 bases at J, with 13 bases between the two ends. The germline V gene encodes CDR1 MDHEN and CDR2 SYDVKM. CDR3 length: 15 residues. CDR3 DNA: TGTGCCAGCAGTCCCCAGACTACTTACACCGGGGAGCTGTTTTTT. Translated, it gives CASSPQTTYTGELFF.

Ten or more counts support this clonotype. A library prepared for alpha chains yielded this beta chain as an off-target read; its size is of little meaning. V and J are TRBV7-2 and TRBJ2-7; D is perhaps TRBD1 (5 bases). This CDR3 is built from 13 residues. The germline V gene has CDR1 SGHTA and CDR2 FQGNSA. V was shortened by 4 bases and J by 3 bases, with 10 bases between the two germline ends. The CDR3 DNA reads TGTGCCAGCAGCTCCGACAGTTACTACGAGCAGTACTTC. Amino acid sequence: CASSSDSYYEQYF.

This clonotype was observed many times. This beta chain represents an off-target read in a library built for alpha chains; its size is of limited meaning. The chain is built from TRBV20-1 and TRBJ2-7; the D gene is possibly TRBD2 (6 bases). CDR3 length: 19 amino acids. Per the germline V gene, CDR1 is DFQATT and CDR2 is SNEGSKA (reference sequence). V dropped 6 bases and J dropped 2 bases, with 32 bases sitting between them. CDR3 sequence reads: CSAGEVPGRRLASPYEQYF. CDR3 bases: TGCAGTGCCGGAGAGGTACCAGGTCGGAGGCTAGCGTCTCCCTACGAGCAGTACTTC.

Details on this clonotype: A much more abundant neighbour one base away suggests this may be a read error. Little can be read into the size of this beta chain, an off-target read in a library designed for alpha chains. The chain is built from TRBV6-2 or TRBV6-3 and TRBJ1-1; unclear D gene. The V end lost 4 bases, the J end lost 5 bases, and 8 bases lay between the germline ends. This CDR3 contains 12 residues. CDR1 is MNHEY and CDR2 is SVGEGT in the germline V gene. CDR3 residues: CASSSPTTEAFF. The CDR3 DNA follows: TGTGCCAGCAGTTCTCCGACGACTGAAGCTTTCTTT.

This clonotype was found a few times. The library was designed around alpha chains, so this beta chain is a stray read whose abundance carries little weight. This chain connects TRBV6-5 to TRBJ2-7, with 14 nucleotides matching TRBD2. J was trimmed by 6 bases and V by 4 bases; bases with no gene match: 5. The CDR3 runs to 15 residues. CDR1 is MNHEY and CDR2 is SVGAGI in the germline V gene. The DNA of the CDR3 is TGTGCCAGCAGTTGGGGACTAGCGGGAGTAGGCGAGCAGTACTTC. Protein: CASSWGLAGVGEQYF.

This clonotype occurred many times. Because the library targeted alpha chains, this beta chain is an off-target read whose size means little. This chain joins TRBV20-1 and TRBJ2-3; no definite D call. The CDR3 has 12 residues. The germline CDR1 and CDR2 sequences are DFQATT and SNEGSKA (reference sequence). Trimming pared 3 bases from V and 5 bases from J, leaving 9 bases between. The CDR3 sequence is CSARFVGDTQYF. The CDR3 DNA reads as TGCAGTGCTAGGTTTGTTGGAGATACGCAGTATTTT.

About this clonotype: A much larger clone differs from this one at a single base, so this may be a read error. This beta chain came through as a stray read in a library set up for alpha chains, and its size says little. The V and J genes are TRBV5-1 and TRBJ2-1; D is uncertain. The germline V and J ends were trimmed by 0 bases and 6 bases, with 7 bases remaining between them. CDR1 SGHRS and CDR2 YFSETQ come from the germline V gene. CDR3 length equals 13 residues. This CDR3 is CASSLALTNEQFF. The CDR3 bases are TGCGCCAGCAGCTTGGCTCTTACCAATGAGCAGTTCTTC.

Sample share makes this clonotype medium-sized. This beta chain is off target for a library built for alpha chains, so its abundance means little. V is TRBV6-1 and J is TRBJ2-7; tentatively, D is TRBD1 (6 bases). V was clipped by 4 bases and J by 5 bases, with 18 bases between them. CDR3 size: 15 residues. The germline V gene has CDR1 MNHNS and CDR2 SASEGT. DNA of the CDR3: TGTGCCAGCAGTGCTCACAGCCCGAGACAGGACGAGCAGTACTTC. Encoded protein: CASSAHSPRQDEQYF.

In its sample, this clonotype was seen many times. Because this beta chain is a stray read in a library intended to capture alpha chains, its abundance should not be given much weight. This sequence joins TRBV7-9 and TRBJ1-1; 9 bases match TRBD1. The CDR3 runs to 15 residues. The ends lost 2 bases at V and 1 base at J; junction bases unmatched: 2. Germline CDR1 is SEHNR and CDR2 is FQNEAQ (reference sequence). CDR3 loop: CASSLTGQGNTEAFF. The CDR3, as DNA: TGTGCCAGCAGCTTAACGGGACAGGGGAACACTGAAGCTTTCTTT.

About this clonotype itself: This beta chain lies outside the target of a library built for alpha chains; its clone size means little. The J gene is TRBJ2-7, the V gene TRBV12-3 or TRBV12-4, with 8 bases matching TRBD1. J lost 3 bases, V lost 3 bases, and 7 bases had no gene match. CDR3 length equals 15 residues. The CDR3 is CASSFGQGTFYEQYF. CDR3 DNA: TGTGCCAGCAGTTTTGGACAGGGTACATTCTACGAGCAGTACTTC.

This clonotype was seen repeatedly, ten times or more. Little can be read into the size of this beta chain, an off-target read in a library designed for alpha chains. The rearrangement links TRBV28 to TRBJ2-7; D remains ambiguous. Per the germline V gene, CDR1 is MDHEN and CDR2 is SYDVKM. Between the trimmed V and J ends, which lost 3 bases and 5 bases, there was a span of 5 bases. The CDR3 contains 11 residues. DNA of the CDR3: TGTGCCAGCAGTTTGGGCGACGAGCAGTACTTC. This codes for CASSLGDEQYF.

This clonotype was observed many times. Being off target in a library aimed at alpha chains, this beta chain has a size of little meaning. V gene TRBV7-9 combines with J gene TRBJ1-5; D gene uncertain. Germline V gene sequence: CDR1 SEHNR, CDR2 FQNEAQ (reference sequence). V lost 3 bases and J 5 bases, leaving 11 bases between the germline ends. CDR3 size: 14 residues. In DNA form, the CDR3 reads TGTGCCAGCAGCTTGGGTCTGAACGATCAGCCCCAGCATTTT. Residues: CASSLGLNDQPQHF.

This clonotype qualifies as medium-sized. This beta chain was picked up by a library intended for alpha chains and is off target, so its count carries little meaning. The CDR3 DNA reads TGCAGTGCTGTACCAGGGTTCACTGAAGCTTTCTTT. This sequence encodes CSAVPGFTEAFF. This chain joins TRBV20-1 and TRBJ1-1; TRBD1 might be the D (5 bases). V gave up 5 bases and J gave up 4 bases, with 11 bases separating them. Germline V gene data show CDR1 as DFQATT and CDR2 as SNEGSKA (reference sequence). This CDR3 is 12 amino acids long.

This clonotype is medium-sized. This beta chain came through as a stray read in a library set up for alpha chains, and its size says little. J is TRBJ2-1 and V is TRBV28; 11 nucleotides line up with TRBD2. This CDR3 contains 21 residues. The V segment lost 3 bases and the J segment 5 bases; nucleotides outside the gene matches: 21. Germline lookup yields CDR1 MDHEN and CDR2 SYDVKM. This CDR3 is CASSLSGTSGTRAYSHNEQFF. The CDR3 DNA sequence: TGTGCCAGCAGTTTGTCCGGGACTAGCGGAACAAGAGCCTACAGTCACAATGAGCAGTTCTTC.

In its sample, this clonotype was seen many times. This beta chain is an unintended read in a library built for alpha chains; its size means little. V usage is TRBV3-1 and J usage is TRBJ2-3, with 7 bases identical to TRBD2. The CDR3 has 15 residues. The ends lost 4 bases at V and 3 bases at J; junction bases unmatched: 7. Germline CDR1 is LGHDT and CDR2 is YNNKEL (reference sequence). The DNA of the CDR3 is TGTGCCAGCAGCCGGCTCGGGAGGTGGACAGATACGCAGTATTTT. Translated: CASSRLGRWTDTQYF.

This clonotype was counted many times. This beta chain lies outside the target of a library built for alpha chains; its clone size means little. This chain links TRBV20-1 with TRBJ2-5, with no clear D. Germline V lookup: CDR1 DFQATT, CDR2 SNEGSKA (reference sequence). The CDR3 spans 13 residues. V lost 1 base, J lost 2 bases, and 8 bases lay in between. As DNA, the CDR3 is TGCAGTGCTAGAGTTTTCGTACAAGAGACCCAGTACTTC. Translation gives CSARVFVQETQYF.

This clonotype came up many times. In a library made to pick up alpha chains, this beta chain is a stray read with a size that means little. The rearrangement uses TRBV9 and TRBJ2-3; D is ambiguous. V was shortened by 0 bases and J by 2 bases, with 4 bases between the two germline ends. The CDR3 spans 13 residues. The V gene's germline CDR1 is SGDLS and CDR2 YYNGEE. The CDR3 sequence is CASSVVTTDTQYF. The CDR3 nucleotides are TGTGCCAGCAGCGTAGTAACCACAGATACGCAGTATTTT. The whole variable domain, filled in from reference TRBV9 and TRBJ2-3, reads DSGVTQTPKHLITATGQRVTLRCSPRSGDLSVYWYQQSLDQGLQFLIQYYNGEERAKGNILERFSAQQFPDLHSELNLSSLELGDSALYFCASSVVTTDTQYFGPGTRLTVL.

Comments on this clonotype: This beta chain was picked up by a library intended for alpha chains and is off target, so its count carries little meaning. The J gene is TRBJ1-1, the V gene TRBV16, with no clear D. The CDR3 runs to 14 residues. Germline CDR1 and CDR2: KGHSY and FQNENV. V gave up 4 bases and J gave up 1 base, with 10 bases separating them. In nucleotides, the CDR3 is TGTGCCAGCAGCCCATGGGAGGGGAACACTGAAGCTTTCTTT. It specifies CASSPWEGNTEAFF. Variable domain in full (rest from reference TRBV16 and TRBJ1-1): GEEVAQTPKHLVRGEGQKAKLYCAPIKGHSYVFWYQQVLKNEFKFLISFQNENVFDETGMPKERFSAKCLPNSPCSLEIQATKLEDSAVYFCASSPWEGNTEAFFGQGTRLTVV.